These T cell receptor beta chains were read from a single sample in a study of cytomegalovirus exposure and HLA in healthy donors. Only in-frame clones appear in the TCRdb table, and some are missing; sequencing was by immunoSEQ multiplex PCR. The table includes fewer than 150,000 clones, roughly 88% detected once. Sequencing was done on a sample of PBMCs. These receptors were collected from a man aged 18 to 29 in good health and CMV-seronegative. Both conserved end residues are part of each CDR3. Fields, in order: clone size, J gene, V gene, D gene, CDR3 DNA, CDR3 protein. A D gene is named only where the DNA matches it firmly. Where a row states a size, it is once, few, many or the class of an expanded clone; other rows omit it.

>NA|TRBJ1-2|TRBV19|NA
TGTGCCAGTAGTAAATACAGTGTAGCTAACTATGGCTACACCTTC
CASSKYSVANYGYTF
>NA|TRBJ2-5|TRBV30|NA
TGTGCCTGGAGTGACGGAACAGGGCACCAAGAGACCCAGTACTTC
CAWSDGTGHQETQYF
>once|TRBJ1-4|TRBV7-2|NA
TGTGCCAGCAGCCCGGACAGTAATAATGAAAAACTGTTTTTT
CASSPDSNNEKLFF
>NA|TRBJ2-7|TRBV29-1|NA
TGCAGCGTTGAATCGGGGGTTTACGAGCAGTACTTC
CSVESGVYEQYF
>NA|TRBJ2-2|TRBV5-4|TRBD2
TGTGCCAGCAGCTTGAGCGGGAGTGGGGAGCTGTTTTTT
CASSLSGSGELFF
>NA|TRBJ2-2|TRBV9|NA
TGTGCCAGCAGCGACACAACAGGGCGTAACACCGGGGAGCTGTTTTTT
CASSDTTGRNTGELFF
>few|TRBJ2-7|TRBV28|NA
TGTGCCAGCAGTGGGGACACCCCCTACGAGCAGTACTTC
CASSGDTPYEQYF
>few|TRBJ1-6|TRBV2|NA
TGTGCCAGCAGCCTGGACAGAACGAATTCACCCCTCCACTTT
CASSLDRTNSPLHF
>NA|TRBJ1-4|TRBV28|NA
TGTGCCAGCATCGCGACAGGTCGCCCTGAAAAACTGTTTTTT
CASIATGRPEKLFF
>NA|TRBJ2-7|TRBV28|NA
TGTGCCAGCAGCCCGACAGGTACCTACGAGCAGTACTTC
CASSPTGTYEQYF
>once|TRBJ2-5|TRBV11-2|TRBD2
TGTGCCAGCAGCTTAGTTTATAGCGGGGTTGAGACCCAGTACTTC
CASSLVYSGVETQYF
>NA|TRBJ1-3|TRBV7-2|NA
TGTGCCAGCAGCTTACCCACTGGAAACACCATATATTTT
CASSLPTGNTIYF
>NA|TRBJ2-2|TRBV4-1|TRBD2
TGCGCCAGCAGCCAAACCGACCCCGAACTAGCGGGAGGGGAGCTGTTTTTT
CASSQTDPELAGGELFF
>NA|TRBJ2-1|TRBV10-3|NA
TGTGCCATCAGTGAGGACGTCAGGGGTAATGAGCAGTTCTTC
CAISEDVRGNEQFF
>once|TRBJ2-4|TRBV15|TRBD1
TGTGCCACCAGCAGAGAGGGGACAGGGGGAGCCAAAAACATTCAGTACTTC
CATSREGTGGAKNIQYF
>NA|TRBJ2-7|TRBV6-1|TRBD1
TGTGCCAGCAGCGAAACAGGGGGCGCGATGGCCTACGAGCAGTACTTC
CASSETGGAMAYEQYF
>NA|TRBJ1-6|TRBV30|NA
TGTGCCTGGAGTGTCCGAGGGAAAAACTCCTATAATTCACCCCTCCACTTT
CAWSVRGKNSYNSPLHF
>NA|TRBJ1-5|TRBV7-9|TRBD1
TGTGCCAGCAGCTTAAGGGCCCCAAAACAGGGGTTGAATCAGCCCCAGCATTTT
CASSLRAPKQGLNQPQHF
>NA|TRBJ1-1|TRBV13|TRBD1
TGTGCCAGCAGCTTAACCAGGACAGGGGGCTCGAACACTGAAGCTTTCTTT
CASSLTRTGGSNTEAFF
>NA|TRBJ2-5|TRBV4-1|NA
TGCGCCAGCAGCCAATCGGGACTTAAAGAGACCCAGTACTTC
CASSQSGLKETQYF
>few|TRBJ1-5|TRBV4-1|NA
TGCGCCAGCAGCCCTGGCATTTTAAATAGGGGTCAGCCCCAGCATTTT
CASSPGILNRGQPQHF
>NA|TRBJ1-3|TRBV28|TRBD1
TGTGCCAGCAACTACCAGGGGGCAAACACCATATATTTT
CASNYQGANTIYF
>NA|TRBJ1-4|TRBV5-6|NA
TGTGCCAGCAGCTACGAGGGTTTCACTAATGAAAAACTGTTTTTT
CASSYEGFTNEKLFF
>once|TRBJ2-5|TRBV25-1|NA
TGTGCCAGCAGTGAGTATGGGGCTTCGGAGACCCAGTACTTC
CASSEYGASETQYF
>NA|TRBJ2-1|TRBV5-6|TRBD2
TGTGCCAGCAGCACGGGACTATATAGGGGTGAGCAGTTCTTC
CASSTGLYRGEQFF
>NA|TRBJ2-6|TRBV6-1|NA
TGTGCCAGCAGTGAGGCATCCGGGGCCAACGTCCTGACTTTC
CASSEASGANVLTF
>NA|TRBJ2-1|TRBV7-6|NA
TGTGCCAGCAGTCCTCTTAACGGAGGGCGTAATGAGCAGTTCTTC
CASSPLNGGRNEQFF
>NA|TRBJ2-1|TRBV5-1|TRBD1
TGCGCCAGCAGCATCCGGACAGGGGGCAAGTACAATGAGCAGTTCTTC
CASSIRTGGKYNEQFF
>NA|TRBJ2-1|TRBV11-2|TRBD2
TGTGCCAGCAGCTGGGGGAGCGGGAGAAGCTATGAGCAGTTCTTC
CASSWGSGRSYEQFF
>NA|TRBJ2-3|TRBV7-9|NA
TGTGCCAGCCTGACAGGCACCACAGATACGCAGTATTTT
CASLTGTTDTQYF
>NA|TRBJ1-1|TRBV2|NA
TGTGCCATGGGTCAGGGATTGAACACTGAAGCTTTCTTT
CAMGQGLNTEAFF
>NA|TRBJ2-3|TRBV7-9|NA
TGTGCCAGCAGCCCAAGTGGGCAGGGACACGGTACGCAGTATTTT
CASSPSGQGHGTQYF
>NA|TRBJ2-1|TRBV29-1|NA
TGCAGCGTTGGGTTCGGAGGGGGGGATGAGCAGTTCTTC
CSVGFGGGDEQFF
>NA|TRBJ1-6|TRBV27|TRBD1
TGTGCCAGCAGTGGACAGGGTATTTATAATTCACCCCTCCACTTT
CASSGQGIYNSPLHF
>once|TRBJ2-2|TRBV28|NA
TGTGCCAGCAGTTTTACAGGCTTTACCGGGGAGCTGTTTTTT
CASSFTGFTGELFF
>NA|TRBJ2-7|TRBV10-3|TRBD1
TGTGCCATCCGACAGGGGGCGGGAGAGCAGTACTTC
CAIRQGAGEQYF
>NA|TRBJ2-2|TRBV2|TRBD2
TGTGCCAGCGTTAATTTCGTGGGACTAGCGAAAACCGGGGAGCTGTTTTTT
CASVNFVGLAKTGELFF
>NA|TRBJ2-7|TRBV11-2|NA
TGTGCCAGCAGCTTAGATTTCGGTCGAGGGTACTACGAGCAGTACTTC
CASSLDFGRGYYEQYF
>NA|TRBJ1-1|TRBV30|NA
TGTGCCTGGAGGCCCCCCGACAGGCTAGACACTGAAGCTTTCTTT
CAWRPPDRLDTEAFF
>NA|TRBJ2-7|TRBV5-1|NA
TGCGCCAGCAGCCAGGGGGGACTAGGATCCTACGAGCAGTACTTC
CASSQGGLGSYEQYF
>NA|TRBJ2-3|TRBV28|TRBD2
TGTGCCAGCAGCCTGACCCATAGCGGGGGAGGGTCTAGCACAGATACGCAGTATTTT
CASSLTHSGGGSSTDTQYF
>NA|TRBJ1-1|TRBV28|NA
TGTGCCAGCAGTACCGAACACAAGAACACTGAAGCTTTCTTT
CASSTEHKNTEAFF
>NA|TRBJ1-5|TRBV5-8|NA
TGTGCCAGCAGTTGGGCGCTGTCTGATCAGCCCCAGCATTTT
CASSWALSDQPQHF
>NA|TRBJ1-2|TRBV5-4|NA
TGTGCCAGCAGCTTGGAGGTTGGAGGCTATGGCTACACCTTC
CASSLEVGGYGYTF
>NA|TRBJ1-2|TRBV19|NA
TGTGCCAGTATACGCGAGGCGGATCCGATCTATGGCTACACCTTC
CASIREADPIYGYTF
>few|TRBJ1-2|TRBV14|TRBD1
TGTGCCAGCAGCCAAGTGCCCAGGGGGCAAGATGGCTACACCTTC
CASSQVPRGQDGYTF
>NA|TRBJ2-1|TRBV11-2|NA
TGTGCCAGCAGCTTAGAGTCGAGCTCCTACAATGAGCAGTTCTTC
CASSLESSSYNEQFF
>NA|TRBJ2-1|TRBV19|TRBD2
TGTGCCAGTAGTACCCTCTCAGTTGGCGGGAGTCGCAATGAGCAGTTCTTC
CASSTLSVGGSRNEQFF
>NA|TRBJ1-5|TRBV2|NA
TGTGCCAGCCGCCTCGAGGGAGGCCAGCATTTT
CASRLEGGQHF